These T cell receptor beta chains were read from a single sample in a study of blood T cell repertoires in COVID-19. Repertoires were generated with immunoSEQ multiplex PCR, while TCRdb's copy carries only in-frame clones and drops some. The profile shows around 230,000 clones, 82% of them singletons. Specimen: peripheral blood. The origin of the receptors is a woman aged 60-75 years with active or convalescent COVID-19. The CDR3 runs from the conserved cysteine through the conserved F or W. Fields, in order: clone size, J gene, D gene, V gene, CDR3 DNA, CDR3 protein. D genes are given only for firm matches. Where a row states a size, it is once, few, many or the class of an expanded clone; other rows omit it.

clone size: NA
J gene: TRBJ1-2
D gene: NA
V gene: TRBV19
CDR3 DNA: TGTGCCAGCCGGGGGGGCCAGGAACACTATGGCTACACCTTC
CDR3 protein: CASRGGQEHYGYTF

clone size: NA
J gene: TRBJ2-3
D gene: TRBD1
V gene: TRBV6-9
CDR3 DNA: TGTGCCAGCAGTTGGCCCACAGGGGGCGGACTCACAGATACGCAGTATTTT
CDR3 protein: CASSWPTGGGLTDTQYF

clone size: once
J gene: TRBJ2-2
D gene: TRBD1
V gene: TRBV5-1
CDR3 DNA: TGCGCCAGCAGCCTTGGGACAGGGGGCACCGGGGAGCTGTTTTTT
CDR3 protein: CASSLGTGGTGELFF

clone size: once
J gene: TRBJ2-3
D gene: TRBD2
V gene: TRBV2
CDR3 DNA: TGTGCCAGCAGGGAGTTCTTAGCGGGACCTAGCACAGATACGCAGTATTTT
CDR3 protein: CASREFLAGPSTDTQYF

clone size: NA
J gene: TRBJ2-2
D gene: NA
V gene: TRBV14
CDR3 DNA: TGTGCCAGCAGTCAAGGGGCCCTGAACACCGGGGAGCTGTTTTTT
CDR3 protein: CASSQGALNTGELFF

clone size: NA
J gene: TRBJ1-1
D gene: TRBD1
V gene: TRBV7-8
CDR3 DNA: TGTGCCAGCAGCTTTACAGGGGGCGCTGGCGAAGCTTTCTTT
CDR3 protein: CASSFTGGAGEAFF

clone size: NA
J gene: TRBJ1-6
D gene: NA
V gene: TRBV4-1
CDR3 DNA: TGCGCCAGCAGCCAAGGCAGACAATTATCCAATTCACCCCTCCACTTT
CDR3 protein: CASSQGRQLSNSPLHF

clone size: NA
J gene: TRBJ1-4
D gene: NA
V gene: TRBV5-1
CDR3 DNA: TGCGCCAGCAGCGACAGTGCAACTAATGAAAAACTGTTTTTT
CDR3 protein: CASSDSATNEKLFF

clone size: NA
J gene: TRBJ2-3
D gene: NA
V gene: TRBV5-1
CDR3 DNA: TGCGCCAGCAGCTTGGAGGCAGGGCGGGGAGATACGCAGTATTTT
CDR3 protein: CASSLEAGRGDTQYF

clone size: NA
J gene: TRBJ1-2
D gene: NA
V gene: TRBV23-1
CDR3 DNA: TGCGCCAGTTTGAGGCTTTCTAAGGACTATGGCTACACCTTC
CDR3 protein: CASLRLSKDYGYTF

clone size: once
J gene: TRBJ1-2
D gene: TRBD1
V gene: TRBV6-2/TRBV6-3
CDR3 DNA: TGTGCCAGCAGCCCCTCCGGACAGGGCGGTGGCTACACCTTC
CDR3 protein: CASSPSGQGGGYTF

clone size: few
J gene: TRBJ2-1
D gene: NA
V gene: TRBV2
CDR3 DNA: TGTGCCAGCCACAGGGACCATGAGCAGTTCTTC
CDR3 protein: CASHRDHEQFF

clone size: NA
J gene: TRBJ2-1
D gene: TRBD1
V gene: TRBV5-6
CDR3 DNA: TGTGCCAGCAGCTTGGGGTCAGGGGGTGATGAGCAGTTCTTC
CDR3 protein: CASSLGSGGDEQFF

clone size: NA
J gene: TRBJ2-5
D gene: NA
V gene: TRBV5-1
CDR3 DNA: TGCGCCAGCAGCATAGGGGGACCAGAAGAGACCCAGTACTTC
CDR3 protein: CASSIGGPEETQYF

clone size: NA
J gene: TRBJ2-1
D gene: TRBD1
V gene: TRBV5-1
CDR3 DNA: TGCGCCAGCAGCTGGGGACAGTCCTACAATGAGCAGTTCTTC
CDR3 protein: CASSWGQSYNEQFF

clone size: NA
J gene: TRBJ1-2
D gene: TRBD1
V gene: TRBV19
CDR3 DNA: TGTGCCAGTAGAGCCCCGGCAGGTGGCAGGGGGGCGACGTATGGCTACACCTTC
CDR3 protein: CASRAPAGGRGATYGYTF

clone size: NA
J gene: TRBJ2-5
D gene: NA
V gene: TRBV3-1/TRBV3-2
CDR3 DNA: TGTGCCAGCAGCCCTCAGGCCGAGACCCAGTACTTC
CDR3 protein: CASSPQAETQYF

clone size: few
J gene: TRBJ2-5
D gene: NA
V gene: TRBV19
CDR3 DNA: TGTGCCAGTAGTAGGGGGCTTCGAGAGACCCAGTACTTC
CDR3 protein: CASSRGLRETQYF

clone size: NA
J gene: TRBJ1-6
D gene: TRBD1
V gene: TRBV20-1
CDR3 DNA: TGCAGTGCTAGTCAAGACAGGGGCGATTCACCCCTCCACTTT
CDR3 protein: CSASQDRGDSPLHF

clone size: many
J gene: TRBJ2-7
D gene: TRBD2
V gene: TRBV6-1
CDR3 DNA: TGTGCCAGCAGTGAATCACTAGCGGACTACTACGAGCAGTACTTC
CDR3 protein: CASSESLADYYEQYF

clone size: NA
J gene: TRBJ1-6
D gene: NA
V gene: TRBV7-3
CDR3 DNA: TGTGCCAGCAGCCCAGGGGCTGATTCACCCCTCCACTTT
CDR3 protein: CASSPGADSPLHF

clone size: NA
J gene: TRBJ1-1
D gene: NA
V gene: TRBV5-6
CDR3 DNA: TGTGCCAGCAGCTTGAGGGCAGGGATCAACACTGAAGCTTTCTTT
CDR3 protein: CASSLRAGINTEAFF

clone size: NA
J gene: TRBJ1-3
D gene: TRBD1
V gene: TRBV18
CDR3 DNA: TGTGCCAGCTCACCGGCGAGGGACAGCTCTGGAAACACCATATATTTT
CDR3 protein: CASSPARDSSGNTIYF

clone size: NA
J gene: TRBJ2-7
D gene: TRBD2
V gene: TRBV5-8
CDR3 DNA: TGTGCCAGCAGTTACTCCGGGACTAGCGGGGCCTCCTCCTACGAGCAGTACTTC
CDR3 protein: CASSYSGTSGASSYEQYF

clone size: NA
J gene: TRBJ1-2
D gene: TRBD1
V gene: TRBV5-3
CDR3 DNA: TGTGCCAGAAGCGCCAAATTACAGGGACAGGGGGCCTGGGATGGCTACACCTTC
CDR3 protein: CARSAKLQGQGAWDGYTF

clone size: NA
J gene: TRBJ1-2
D gene: TRBD1
V gene: TRBV7-8
CDR3 DNA: TGTGCCAGCAGCTTAAGGGACAGGGGGTACGGCTACACCTTC
CDR3 protein: CASSLRDRGYGYTF

clone size: few
J gene: TRBJ2-7
D gene: NA
V gene: TRBV6-2/TRBV6-3
CDR3 DNA: TGTGCCAGCAGTTACACCGAGGACTATTCCTACGAGCAGTACTTC
CDR3 protein: CASSYTEDYSYEQYF

clone size: NA
J gene: TRBJ1-6
D gene: TRBD1
V gene: TRBV7-9
CDR3 DNA: TGTGCCAGCAGCTTAGACCGGACAGGGGGTTCACCCCTCCACTTT
CDR3 protein: CASSLDRTGGSPLHF

clone size: NA
J gene: TRBJ2-1
D gene: TRBD2
V gene: TRBV4-1
CDR3 DNA: TGCGCCAGCAGCCAAGTGCGTCGGGCGGGGGGGCACAATGAGCAGTTCTTC
CDR3 protein: CASSQVRRAGGHNEQFF

clone size: NA
J gene: TRBJ1-2
D gene: NA
V gene: TRBV29-1
CDR3 DNA: TGCAGCGTCCGGGACACTCTCAACTATGGCTACACCTTC
CDR3 protein: CSVRDTLNYGYTF

clone size: NA
J gene: TRBJ2-1
D gene: TRBD2
V gene: TRBV19
CDR3 DNA: TGTGCCAGTAGTGCCGTAGCGGGGGGGGCTGAGCAGTTCTTC
CDR3 protein: CASSAVAGGAEQFF

clone size: NA
J gene: TRBJ1-2
D gene: NA
V gene: TRBV30
CDR3 DNA: TGTGCCTGGGGCGAGAGGGGGTATGGCTACACCTTC
CDR3 protein: CAWGERGYGYTF

clone size: NA
J gene: TRBJ2-4
D gene: NA
V gene: TRBV7-2
CDR3 DNA: TGTGCCAGCAGCTTCTCTGTAGCCAAAAACATTCAGTACTTC
CDR3 protein: CASSFSVAKNIQYF

clone size: NA
J gene: TRBJ1-2
D gene: TRBD1
V gene: TRBV6-6
CDR3 DNA: TGTGCCAGCAGTTCCAACCGGGACAGGGATGACTATGGCTACACCTTC
CDR3 protein: CASSSNRDRDDYGYTF

clone size: few
J gene: TRBJ2-2
D gene: TRBD2
V gene: TRBV9
CDR3 DNA: TGTGCCAGCAGCGCGGGGGGATCCACCGGGGAGCTGTTTTTT
CDR3 protein: CASSAGGSTGELFF

clone size: NA
J gene: TRBJ1-6
D gene: NA
V gene: TRBV5-4
CDR3 DNA: TGTGCCAGCAGCACGGGGACTACCTATAATTCACCCCTCCACTTT
CDR3 protein: CASSTGTTYNSPLHF

clone size: NA
J gene: TRBJ2-3
D gene: TRBD2
V gene: TRBV5-5
CDR3 DNA: TGTGCCAGCAGCTTGGGGAGCGGGGGGCCCCCCCGGCAGTATTTT
CDR3 protein: CASSLGSGGPPRQYF

clone size: NA
J gene: TRBJ1-2
D gene: NA
V gene: TRBV3-1/TRBV3-2
CDR3 DNA: TGTGCCAGCAGCCAGTCAGGGGTGGATGGCTACACCTTC
CDR3 protein: CASSQSGVDGYTF

clone size: once
J gene: TRBJ1-6
D gene: TRBD1
V gene: TRBV4-3
CDR3 DNA: TGCGCCAGCAGCCAAAGACAGGGGGCCGTTAGCTCCTATAATTCACCCCTCCACTTT
CDR3 protein: CASSQRQGAVSSYNSPLHF

clone size: NA
J gene: TRBJ2-1
D gene: TRBD2
V gene: TRBV2
CDR3 DNA: TGTGCCAGCAGCACCAGCGGGGGAGTGGGGACTAGCGGGAAAAATGAGCAGTTCTTC
CDR3 protein: CASSTSGGVGTSGKNEQFF

clone size: NA
J gene: TRBJ1-4
D gene: TRBD1
V gene: TRBV18
CDR3 DNA: TGTGCCAGCTCACTGACAGGGGATGTTGCAACTAATGAAAAACTGTTTTTT
CDR3 protein: CASSLTGDVATNEKLFF

clone size: NA
J gene: TRBJ2-2
D gene: NA
V gene: TRBV5-1
CDR3 DNA: TGCGCCAGCAGCTTGGTACCGGGTAAGGTCACCGGGGAGCTGTTTTTT
CDR3 protein: CASSLVPGKVTGELFF

clone size: NA
J gene: TRBJ2-1
D gene: NA
V gene: TRBV13
CDR3 DNA: TGTGCCAGCAGCTTAGCGTCGGGTTTCAATGAGCAGTTCTTC
CDR3 protein: CASSLASGFNEQFF

clone size: NA
J gene: TRBJ1-4
D gene: NA
V gene: TRBV24-1
CDR3 DNA: TGTGCCACCAGTGACACCGGTGAAAAACTGTTTTTT
CDR3 protein: CATSDTGEKLFF

clone size: NA
J gene: TRBJ1-3
D gene: NA
V gene: TRBV6-5
CDR3 DNA: TGTGCCAGCAAAATCTCGGGGGGCACTGGAAACACCATATATTTT
CDR3 protein: CASKISGGTGNTIYF

clone size: NA
J gene: TRBJ1-2
D gene: TRBD1
V gene: TRBV6-2/TRBV6-3
CDR3 DNA: TGTGCCAGCAGTGACAGGGGAGGCTATGGCTACACCTTC
CDR3 protein: CASSDRGGYGYTF

clone size: NA
J gene: TRBJ1-2
D gene: NA
V gene: TRBV29-1
CDR3 DNA: TGCATAGTAGGGGGGGCGACTAACTATGGCTACACCTTC
CDR3 protein: CIVGGATNYGYTF

clone size: NA
J gene: TRBJ2-3
D gene: NA
V gene: TRBV2
CDR3 DNA: TGTGCCAGCGGGGCCAGCGCCAGCACAGATACGCAGTATTTT
CDR3 protein: CASGASASTDTQYF

clone size: NA
J gene: TRBJ2-2
D gene: TRBD2
V gene: TRBV9
CDR3 DNA: TGTGCCAGCAGCAGACTAGCGGGGGCCCTCACCGGGGAGCTGTTTTTT
CDR3 protein: CASSRLAGALTGELFF

clone size: NA
J gene: TRBJ2-2
D gene: TRBD1
V gene: TRBV7-8
CDR3 DNA: TGTGCCAGCAGCTTAGGGAGGTTGGACAGGGTCACCGGGGAGCTGTTTTTT
CDR3 protein: CASSLGRLDRVTGELFF

clone size: NA
J gene: TRBJ2-7
D gene: TRBD1
V gene: TRBV5-1
CDR3 DNA: TGCGCCAGCAGCTTTGGGACAGGGACCTACGAGCAGTACTTC
CDR3 protein: CASSFGTGTYEQYF

clone size: NA
J gene: TRBJ1-3
D gene: TRBD1
V gene: TRBV3-1/TRBV3-2
CDR3 DNA: TGTGCCAGCAGACAGGGGGCTGGAAACACCATATATTTT
CDR3 protein: CASRQGAGNTIYF

clone size: NA
J gene: TRBJ2-5
D gene: NA
V gene: TRBV19
CDR3 DNA: TGTGCCAGTAGACGGAGCAGGGGGGAAGAGACCCAGTACTTC
CDR3 protein: CASRRSRGEETQYF

clone size: few
J gene: TRBJ1-6
D gene: TRBD1
V gene: TRBV6-5
CDR3 DNA: TGTGCCAGCAAGTTTGGGACAGCCAATTCACCCCTCCACTTT
CDR3 protein: CASKFGTANSPLHF

clone size: NA
J gene: TRBJ1-5
D gene: NA
V gene: TRBV7-2
CDR3 DNA: TGTGCCAGCAAAGGCCAGGGCGTTAGTCAGCCCCAGCATTTT
CDR3 protein: CASKGQGVSQPQHF

clone size: NA
J gene: TRBJ1-2
D gene: NA
V gene: TRBV2
CDR3 DNA: TGTGCCAGCAGTGGTGGAACAGACCCTCTTAACTATGGCTACACCTTC
CDR3 protein: CASSGGTDPLNYGYTF

clone size: NA
J gene: TRBJ2-2
D gene: NA
V gene: TRBV12-3/TRBV12-4
CDR3 DNA: TGTGCCAGCAGTAGAGGGGAGGCCGGGGAGCTGTTTTTT
CDR3 protein: CASSRGEAGELFF

clone size: NA
J gene: TRBJ2-7
D gene: TRBD2
V gene: TRBV5-1
CDR3 DNA: TGCGCCAGCAGCTTGGCCCTAGCGGGGACCTACGAGCAGTACTTC
CDR3 protein: CASSLALAGTYEQYF

clone size: NA
J gene: TRBJ1-2
D gene: NA
V gene: TRBV27
CDR3 DNA: TGTGCCAGCAGAGGGACATTTGACAACTATGGCTACACCTTC
CDR3 protein: CASRGTFDNYGYTF